The 16 T cell receptor beta chains given below trace back to one sample, sequenced in a study of blood T cells in healthy people across ages. A sample-barcoded 5' primer and a J-beta primer mix were used in a second PCR of roughly 6 to 11 cycles. MiXCR, applied by TCRdb to the 5' RACE reads, yields one record per CDR3 protein. This repertoire shows 1 million or so distinct CDR3 sequences, 35% to 55% found once; its top ten account for around 18%. The specimen was blood. The source of these receptors is a woman in her sixties or seventies in good health.

This clonotype is a singleton in its sample. Possible read error: a much larger clone is one base away. The rearrangement uses TRBV20-1 and TRBJ2-7; D gene unclear. Germline values: CDR1 DFQATT, CDR2 SNEGSKA (reference sequence). The CDR3 totals 13 residues. The CDR3 spells CSASGGSSYGQYF. The DNA for the CDR3 is TGCAGTGCTAGCGGCGGAAGCTCCTACGGGCAGTACTTC.

The chain links TRBV20-1 to TRBJ2-4, with D hard to call. The DNA matches TRBJ2-7 better at its end, which makes the J call doubtful. Germline values: CDR1 DFQATT, CDR2 SNEGSKA (reference sequence). The CDR3 is 15 amino acids. CDR3 loop: CSARDADRIAYEQYF. The CDR3 nucleotides read TGCAGTGCTAGAGACGCGGACCGAATAGCCTACGAGCAGTACTTC.

This chain links TRBV4-2 with TRBJ2-4; D possibly uses TRBD1 or TRBD2 (7 bases each). The germline gives CDR1 LGHNA, CDR2 YNFKEQ. Trimming removed 5 bases from V and 0 bases from J, with 14 bases in between. This CDR3 is 16 amino acids long. CDR3 DNA: TGTGCCAGCAGCGAGGGGGCGGGGGTAGCCAAAAACATTCAGTACTTC. Protein product: CASSEGAGVAKNIQYF.

The CDR3, as DNA: TGCAGCGTTGAAGGTAGAGGGGTCTTCGGCTACACCTTC. It is translated as CSVEGRGVFGYTF. The chain recombines TRBV29-1 with TRBJ1-2; D perhaps matches TRBD1 (5 bases). The ends were cut back, 1 base at V and 8 bases at J, with 14 bases in the middle. The CDR3 is 13 residues long. CDR1 and CDR2 from the germline V gene are SQVTM and ANQGSEA.

V gene TRBV30 combines with J gene TRBJ1-5; D is unresolved. In germline, CDR1 is GTSNPN, CDR2 SVGIG (reference sequence). Trimming took off 5 bases at V and 4 bases at J, with 9 bases between the two ends. This CDR3 spans 12 amino acids. Here the CDR3 DNA reads TGTGCCTGGGACGGAGCAAATCAGCCCCAGCATTTT. Protein sequence: CAWDGANQPQHF.

The chain links TRBV28 to TRBJ2-3, with a tentative D call TRBD2 (7 bases). CDR1 and CDR2 from the germline V gene are MDHEN and SYDVKM. Trimming took 10 bases from V and 7 from J, leaving 21 bases between them. The CDR3 consists of 14 residues. This chain's CDR3 is CATIPGEGGYTQYF. CDR3 in DNA: TGTGCCACCATCCCAGGAGAGGGGGGGTATACGCAGTATTTT.

The gene calls are TRBV29-1 and TRBJ2-1; no clear D gene. CDR3 length: 13 residues. From germline, CDR1 is SQVTM and CDR2 ANQGSEA. Trimming removed 0 bases from V and 5 bases from J, with 8 bases in between. The CDR3 sequence: CSVEDGLNNEQFF. The CDR3, as DNA: TGCAGCGTTGAAGATGGGCTTAACAATGAGCAGTTCTTC.

This clonotype was counted only a few times. The chain combines TRBV6-6 with TRBJ2-3; TRBD1 is a possible D gene (6 bases). CDR1 MNHNY and CDR2 SVGAGI come from the germline V gene (reference sequence). The CDR3 totals 16 residues. The V end was cut by 0 bases, the J end by 0 bases, with 10 bases between. CDR3 sequence reads: CASSYSTGSSTDTQYF. Written as DNA, the CDR3 is TGTGCCAGCAGTTACTCGACAGGATCTAGCACAGATACGCAGTATTTT.

The chain recombines TRBV28 with TRBJ1-1; the D is unclear. V was pared by 8 bases and J by 1 base, with 8 bases between. Germline V gene data show CDR1 as MDHEN and CDR2 as SYDVKM. CDR3 length: 12 residues. The CDR3 DNA follows: TGTGCCAGCTATCGGGGGAACACTGAAGCTTTCTTT. Translation: CASYRGNTEAFF.

This clonotype occurred a few times. The gene calls are TRBV18 and TRBJ2-3; no reliable D call. From germline, CDR1 is KGHSH and CDR2 LQKENI. This CDR3 is built from 12 residues. Trimming cost V 0 bases and J 5 bases, with 3 bases left between them. The CDR3 DNA reads as TGTGCCAGCTCACCACCGATAGATACGCAGTATTTT. Translation gives CASSPPIDTQYF. Filled out from reference TRBV18 and TRBJ2-3, the complete variable domain reads NAGVMQNPRHLVRRRGQEARLRCSPMKGHSHVYWYRQLPEEGLKFMVYLQKENIIDESGMPKERFSAEFPKEGPSILRIQQVVRGDSAAYFCASSPPIDTQYFGPGTRLTVL.

This clonotype was picked up a small number of times. The gene calls are TRBV7-9 and TRBJ2-7; TRBD2 might be the D (6 bases). V was shortened by 2 bases and J by 3 bases, with 11 bases between the two germline ends. Germline CDR1 reads SEHNR; CDR2 reads FQNEAQ (reference sequence). The length of the CDR3 is 14 residues. The CDR3 DNA sequence: TGTGCCAGCAGCTTATCGGGGGTCGGCTACGAGCAGTACTTC. Amino acid sequence: CASSLSGVGYEQYF.

This clonotype showed up just once. The genes are TRBV27 and TRBJ2-3, with 12 nucleotides matching TRBD2. The CDR3 runs 14 residues. The V and J ends lost 10 bases and 3 bases, in that order; junction bases with no gene match: 5. Germline loops: CDR1 MNHEY, CDR2 SMNVEV (reference sequence). DNA for the CDR3: TGTGCCACCAGAGGACTAGCGGGAACAGATACGCAGTATTTT. Translating gives CATRGLAGTDTQYF.

The chain is built from TRBV29-1 and TRBJ1-4; tentative D call: TRBD1 (5 bases). CDR3 length: 12 amino acids. V gave up 2 bases and J gave up 7 bases, with 8 bases separating them. Germline lookup yields CDR1 SQVTM and CDR2 ANQGSEA. CDR3 coding DNA: TGCAGCGTTGAATCCAGGGTTGAAAAACTGTTTTTT. This translates into CSVESRVEKLFF.

Concerning this clonotype: One end of the junction varies from germline; a read error may be responsible. This chain connects TRBV4-1 to TRBJ2-3; either TRBD1 or TRBD2 may fit D (5 bases each). Germline assignment: CDR1 MGHRA and CDR2 YSYEKL. The CDR3 is 13 amino acids. The CDR3 spells CASSPSGGDTQYF. CDR3 sequence (DNA): TGTGCCAGCAGTCCCTCTGGGGGAGATACGCAGTATTTT.

For the CDR3, the DNA is TGCAGTGCCCCCCAAGGGCCCATGAATGAGCAGTTCTTC. Translated: CSAPQGPMNEQFF. The chain joins TRBV20-1 to TRBJ2-1; D uncertain. V shed 6 bases and J shed 7 bases, with 16 bases lying between them. The CDR3 extends over 13 amino acids. CDR1 and CDR2 (germline): DFQATT, SNEGSKA (reference sequence).

The chain carries TRBV5-1 and TRBJ2-1; no reliable D call. The V gene lost 0 bases and the J gene lost 6 bases, with 7 bases spanning the gap. The V gene's germline CDR1 is SGHRS and CDR2 YFSETQ. This CDR3 region has 13 residues. CDR3 amino acids: CASSLDTSNEQFF. Here the CDR3 DNA reads TGCGCCAGCAGCTTGGATACATCCAATGAGCAGTTCTTC.